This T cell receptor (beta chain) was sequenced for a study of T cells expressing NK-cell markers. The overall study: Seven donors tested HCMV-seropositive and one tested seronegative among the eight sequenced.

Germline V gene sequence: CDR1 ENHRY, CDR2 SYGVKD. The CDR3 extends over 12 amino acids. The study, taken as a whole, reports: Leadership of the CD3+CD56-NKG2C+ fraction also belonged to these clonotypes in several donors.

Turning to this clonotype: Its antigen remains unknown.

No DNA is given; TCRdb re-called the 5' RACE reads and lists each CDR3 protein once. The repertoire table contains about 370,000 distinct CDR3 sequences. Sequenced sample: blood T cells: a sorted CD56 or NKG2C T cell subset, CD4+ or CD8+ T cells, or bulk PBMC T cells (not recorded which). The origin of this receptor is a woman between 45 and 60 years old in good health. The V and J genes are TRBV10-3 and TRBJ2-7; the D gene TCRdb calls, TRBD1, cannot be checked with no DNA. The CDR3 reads CAISVKGDEQYF.